These 32 T cell receptor beta chains were sequenced from one sample in a study of blood T cell repertoires in COVID-19. Measured with immunoSEQ multiplex PCR; TCRdb has only the in-frame clones, and not every one. This table holds 150,000 to 200,000 clones, roughly 76% found once. Sequencing was carried out using peripheral blood. The receptor source for this set is a woman aged 80 or over with COVID-19, enrolled during active disease.

The chain carries TRBV5-1 and TRBJ1-3; D call uncertain. The V and J ends lost 1 base and 0 bases respectively, with 11 bases between them. Germline CDR1 is SGHRS and CDR2 is YFSETQ. The CDR3 loop spans 16 amino acids. In DNA form, the CDR3 reads TGCGCCAGCAGCTTGTTAGGGAGTAGCTCTGGAAACACCATATATTTT. Translation gives CASSLLGSSSGNTIYF.

The chain joins TRBV6-5 to TRBJ2-7; D gene uncertain. Germline CDR1 MNHEY, CDR2 SVGAGI. Trimming removed 2 bases from V and 3 bases from J, with 11 bases in between. This CDR3 contains 14 residues. The CDR3 loop reads CASSYNTAYYEQYF. The DNA of the CDR3 is TGTGCCAGCAGTTACAATACAGCCTACTACGAGCAGTACTTC.

The rearrangement uses TRBV5-6 and TRBJ1-2, with D possibly being TRBD1 (5 bases). CDR3 length: 11 amino acids. Per germline, CDR1 SGHDT and CDR2 YYEEEE. With 4 bases removed from V and 7 bases from J, the gap between germline ends came to 8 bases. CDR3: CASSEGLGYTF. The CDR3 region has the DNA TGTGCCAGCAGCGAGGGACTTGGCTACACCTTC.

This sequence joins TRBV11-2 and TRBJ2-7, with D possibly matching TRBD2 (6 bases). V lost 0 bases, J lost 4 bases, and 16 bases lay in between. Germline values: CDR1 SGHAT, CDR2 FQNNGV. CDR3 size: 16 residues. DNA for the CDR3: TGTGCCAGCAGCTTAGACAAGACTAGGTATAGGTACGAGCAGTACTTC. It yields the protein CASSLDKTRYRYEQYF.

The chain uses TRBV2 and TRBJ2-2; tentative D call: TRBD1 (5 bases). Germline V CDR1 and CDR2: SNHLY, FYNNEI. The ends were cut back, 6 bases at V and 6 bases at J, with 20 bases in the middle. The length of the CDR3 is 16 residues. CDR3 DNA sequence: TGTGCCAGCAGGGCAGGGTTGGCGAGTGGGGCCGGGGAGCTGTTTTTT. Translating it yields CASRAGLASGAGELFF.

This clone showed up just a few times. The chain employs TRBV10-3 and TRBJ2-3; weak D call: TRBD1 (5 bases). This CDR3 is 16 amino acids long. Germline lookup yields CDR1 ENHRY and CDR2 SYGVKD. V was clipped by 0 bases and J by 1 base, with 11 bases between them. CDR3 sequence reads: CAISESREAGTDTQYF. For the CDR3, the DNA is TGTGCCATCAGTGAGTCCAGGGAAGCAGGCACAGATACGCAGTATTTT.

V and J are TRBV21-1 and TRBJ2-7; the table gives TRBD1 as D, unverified against the DNA. TRBV21-1 is shown as a pseudogene. The CDR3 runs to 15 residues. DNA of the CDR3: TGTGCCAGCAGCGACGGGGGACAGTTTTCATACGAGCAGTACTTC. The encoded protein is CASSDGGQFSYEQYF.

This chain uses TRBV19 with TRBJ2-1, with 8 bases that match TRBD2. The J segment lost 4 bases and the V segment lost 1 base, leaving 9 bases of the junction unmatched. CDR1 is LNHDA, CDR2 SQIVND, per germline (reference sequence). The CDR3 contains 17 residues. The CDR3 is CASSIGGLVSVYNEQFF. DNA of the CDR3: TGTGCCAGTAGTATAGGGGGACTAGTCTCTGTTTACAATGAGCAGTTCTTC.

The V call is TRBV3-1 (or the pseudogene TRBV3-2), the J call TRBJ1-2; 7 bases match TRBD1. The CDR3 is 14 amino acids. Per the germline V gene, CDR1 is LGHDT and CDR2 is YNNKEL (reference sequence). Trimming removed 4 bases from V and 4 bases from J; junction bases left unmatched: 6. The CDR3 DNA reads as TGTGCCAGCAGCCTTTTGACAGGGAGCTATGGCTACACCTTC. Its protein product is CASSLLTGSYGYTF.

The gene calls are TRBV5-5 and TRBJ1-2; 10 nucleotides match TRBD1. The CDR3 totals 14 residues. Germline V gene data show CDR1 as SGHKS and CDR2 as YYEKEE (reference sequence). After removal of 4 bases from V and 10 bases from J, the junction contained 10 bases not matched to a gene. CDR3 in amino acids: CASSVAGTGAYYTF. For the CDR3, the DNA is TGTGCCAGCAGCGTCGCCGGGACAGGGGCTTACTACACCTTC.

This chain connects TRBV7-9 to TRBJ2-3; D not resolved. This CDR3 contains 13 residues. Germline V gene sequence: CDR1 SEHNR, CDR2 FQNEAQ (reference sequence). Trimming pared 0 bases from V and 6 bases from J, leaving 7 bases between. Here the CDR3 DNA reads TGTGCCAGCAGCTTAGCGTTGAGGGATACGCAGTATTTT. It yields the protein CASSLALRDTQYF. Full variable domain (rest looked up from reference TRBV7-9 and TRBJ2-3): DTGVSQNPRHKITKRGQNVTFRCDPISEHNRLYWYRQTLGQGPEFLTYFQNEAQLEKSRLLSDRFSAERPKGSFSTLEIQRTEQGDSAMYLCASSLALRDTQYFGPGTRLTVL.

The chain joins TRBV6-5 to TRBJ1-4, with TRBD1 as a possible D gene (5 bases). V was shortened by 7 bases and J by 7 bases, with 10 bases between the two germline ends. The CDR3 contains 12 residues. Germline V lookup: CDR1 MNHEY, CDR2 SVGAGI. The CDR3 sequence is CASTSDSEKLFF. CDR3 nucleotide sequence: TGTGCCAGCACCTCCGACAGTGAAAAACTGTTTTTT.

The chain has TRBV27 and TRBJ2-7; TRBD1 agrees at 7 bases. The CDR3 is made up of 13 amino acids. Germline CDR1 reads MNHEY; CDR2 reads SMNVEV (reference sequence). The CDR3 nucleotides read TGTGCAACCGGGGAGACAGGGTACGCCGAGCAGTACTTC. It is translated as CATGETGYAEQYF.

J is TRBJ2-5 and V is TRBV24-1; D perhaps matches TRBD2 (5 bases). The ends were cut back, 0 bases at V and 2 bases at J, with 12 bases in the middle. The CDR3 runs 16 residues. Germline V CDR1 and CDR2: KGHDR, SFDVKD. CDR3 protein: CATSDLHRTGQETQYF. DNA of the CDR3: TGTGCCACCAGTGATTTGCATCGGACTGGGCAAGAGACCCAGTACTTC.

This clone was counted between two and nine times. Written as DNA, the CDR3 is TGCAGCGTTTTTTTCGTCGCGAATCTCGCTGAAGCTTTCTTT. Translation gives CSVFFVANLAEAFF. The rearrangement links TRBV29-1 to TRBJ1-1, with D hard to call. Germline-derived CDR1 and CDR2 are SQVTM and ANQGSEA. There are 14 residues in the CDR3. Trimming left V 5 bases short and J 6 bases short, with 19 bases between.

The chain has TRBV19 and TRBJ1-5; 7 nucleotides match TRBD1. The CDR3 loop spans 15 amino acids. With V trimmed by 3 bases and J by 4 bases, 6 bases remained unmatched. Germline V gene lookup returns CDR1 LNHDA and CDR2 SQIVND (reference sequence). The CDR3 region has the DNA TGTGCCAGTAGTATCGGACAGGCGTTTAATCAGCCCCAGCATTTT. It encodes CASSIGQAFNQPQHF.

This clone was observed a handful of times. V is TRBV11-2 and J is TRBJ2-1; TRBD1 is a possible D gene (6 bases). Trimming shortened V by 2 bases and J by 10 bases, and 18 bases separated the two germline ends. The CDR3 loop spans 15 amino acids. CDR1 is SGHAT and CDR2 is FQNNGV in the germline V gene. Here the CDR3 DNA reads TGTGCCAGCAGCTTACGTACAGGGTTATCGGGGGAGCAGTTCTTC. Encoded protein: CASSLRTGLSGEQFF.

The CDR3 is CASSLNGDSSSYGYTF. In DNA form, the CDR3 reads TGTGCCAGCAGCTTAAATGGGGACAGTAGCTCTTATGGCTACACCTTC. The chain uses TRBV7-3 and TRBJ1-2, with 7 bases aligning to TRBD1. Germline lookup yields CDR1 SGHTA and CDR2 FQGTGA. V lost 1 base and J lost 5; bases outside the gene matches: 10. There are 16 residues in the CDR3.

This chain links TRBV5-1 with TRBJ2-2, with D possibly being TRBD1 (5 bases). Germline V gives CDR1 SGHRS, CDR2 YFSETQ. CDR3 size: 15 residues. The V gene lost 0 bases and the J gene lost 5 bases, with 11 bases spanning the gap. The CDR3 nucleotides read TGCGCCAGCAGCTTGGAGGTTGGGGCAACCGGGGAGCTGTTTTTT. It codes for CASSLEVGATGELFF.

This sequence joins TRBV6-6 and TRBJ2-7, with D perhaps matching TRBD2 (5 bases). Germline values: CDR1 MNHNY, CDR2 SVGAGI (reference sequence). CDR3 length equals 14 residues. V was shortened by 2 bases and J by 7 bases, with 15 bases between the two germline ends. Here the CDR3 reads CASSYLVPTGEQYF. CDR3 sequence (DNA): TGTGCCAGCAGTTACCTCGTACCCACGGGGGAGCAGTACTTC.

CDR3: CASSLGHGYEQYF. In DNA, the CDR3 is TGTGCCAGCAGCTTGGGGCATGGCTACGAGCAGTACTTC. This rearrangement joins TRBV11-2 to TRBJ2-7, with a possible D match to TRBD1 (5 bases). The V end was cut by 3 bases, the J end by 3 bases, with 9 bases between. This CDR3 is built from 13 residues. CDR1 and CDR2 (germline): SGHAT, FQNNGV.

Details on this clone: The same CDR3 also results from other DNA sequences found in this sample. The genes are TRBV5-1 and TRBJ1-4; a weak D match, TRBD1 (6 bases). Trimming removed 2 bases at V and 8 bases at J, with 13 bases between. The CDR3 spans 14 residues. The germline V gene has CDR1 SGHRS and CDR2 YFSETQ. The CDR3 DNA follows: TGCGCCAGCAGCTTACAGGGAGTGGGGGAAAAACTGTTTTTT. Translating gives CASSLQGVGEKLFF.

This chain connects TRBV4-2 to TRBJ1-2; D perhaps matches TRBD1 (5 bases). The CDR3 has 21 residues. The V end lost 0 bases, the J end lost 0 bases, and 26 bases lay between the germline ends. Germline assignment: CDR1 LGHNA and CDR2 YNFKEQ. This CDR3 is CASSQERGGYGDYPSNYGYTF. The DNA for the CDR3 is TGTGCCAGCAGCCAAGAGCGGGGGGGGTACGGGGACTACCCCTCTAACTATGGCTACACCTTC.

This sequence joins TRBV11-3 and TRBJ2-7; maybe TRBD1 (5 bases). The V and J ends lost 2 bases and 5 bases respectively, with 7 bases between them. CDR3 length: 12 residues. CDR1 and CDR2 (germline): SGHNT, YENEEA. In DNA form, the CDR3 reads TGTGCCAGCAGCTTACAAGGGGACGAGCAGTACTTC. Translated, it gives CASSLQGDEQYF.

CDR3 nucleotides: TGTGCCAGCAGCCAACGATCCCTGGGGAGGACTGAAGCTTTCTTT. Protein sequence: CASSQRSLGRTEAFF. The chain is built from TRBV11-2 and TRBJ1-1; D is uncertain. Germline-derived CDR1 and CDR2 are SGHAT and FQNNGV. The V and J ends lost 5 bases and 5 bases respectively, with 18 bases between them. The length of the CDR3 is 15 residues. Complete variable domain (other parts from reference TRBV11-2 and TRBJ1-1): EAGVAQSPRYKIIEKRQSVAFWCNPISGHATLYWYQQILGQGPKLLIQFQNNGVVDDSQLPKDRFSAERLKGVDSTLKIQPAKLEDSAVYLCASSQRSLGRTEAFFGQGTRLTVV.

This clone occurred a few times. V usage is TRBV27 and J usage is TRBJ2-1; 9 bases align to TRBD2. CDR3 length equals 15 residues. V lost 4 bases, J lost 3 bases, and 4 bases stayed unmatched. Germline V lookup: CDR1 MNHEY, CDR2 SMNVEV (reference sequence). This CDR3 is CASSWGSGGYNEQFF. The CDR3 DNA sequence: TGTGCCAGCAGTTGGGGTAGCGGGGGCTACAATGAGCAGTTCTTC.

The J gene is TRBJ2-1, the V gene TRBV18; D might be TRBD2 (5 bases). Looked up from germline, CDR1 is KGHSH and CDR2 is LQKENI. The CDR3 length is 14 residues. Trimming took off 2 bases at V and 6 bases at J, with 11 bases between the two ends. The CDR3 reads CASSPGLEINEQFF. For the CDR3, the DNA is TGTGCCAGCTCACCAGGACTGGAAATCAATGAGCAGTTCTTC. The full variable domain, its missing parts supplied by reference TRBV18 and TRBJ2-1, is NAGVMQNPRHLVRRRGQEARLRCSPMKGHSHVYWYRQLPEEGLKFMVYLQKENIIDESGMPKERFSAEFPKEGPSILRIQQVVRGDSAAYFCASSPGLEINEQFFGPGTRLTVL.

The gene calls are TRBV6-6 and TRBJ2-1; tentative D call: TRBD1 (7 bases). CDR1 is MNHNY, CDR2 SVGAGI, per germline (reference sequence). Trimming stripped 0 bases from V and 4 bases from J, with 13 bases between. The CDR3 is made up of 16 amino acids. CDR3 sequence reads: CASSYSSGGKYNEQFF. CDR3 coding DNA: TGTGCCAGCAGTTACTCGTCAGGGGGGAAATACAATGAGCAGTTCTTC.

The genes are TRBV5-1 and TRBJ2-7, with unresolved D. The germline gives CDR1 SGHRS, CDR2 YFSETQ. V lost 0 bases and J 6 bases, leaving 13 bases between the germline ends. The CDR3 sequence is 14 residues long. CDR3 in amino acids: CASSLDTQLIEQYF. CDR3 in DNA: TGCGCCAGCAGCTTGGATACACAGCTAATCGAGCAGTACTTC.

V is TRBV12-3 or TRBV12-4 and J is TRBJ2-2; D is possibly TRBD1 (5 bases). The CDR3 sequence is 12 residues long. V lost 2 bases to trimming and J lost 8 bases, with 6 bases between them. For the CDR3, the DNA is TGTGCCAGCAGTTTACGACAGGGGGAGCTGTTTTTT. This sequence encodes CASSLRQGELFF.

This clone was detected only a few times. The V and J genes are TRBV3-1 (or the pseudogene TRBV3-2) and TRBJ2-6; no reliable D call. The CDR3 loop spans 13 amino acids. Germline CDR1 reads LGHDT; CDR2 reads YNNKEL (reference sequence). Trimming took off 7 bases at V and 0 bases at J, with 4 bases between the two ends. The CDR3 nucleotides read TGTGCCAGCACATCCTCTGGGGCCAACGTCCTGACTTTC. It yields the protein CASTSSGANVLTF.

This clone showed up just once. V is TRBV6-4 and J is TRBJ1-5, with 9 bases that match TRBD1. CDR3 length equals 17 residues. V dropped 7 bases and J dropped 4; count of bases not matched to a gene: 14. Germline CDR1 is MRHNA and CDR2 is SNTAGT. The CDR3 bases are TGTGCCAGCACCGAAACCCACGGGGACAGGGAAAATCAGCCCCAGCATTTT. It yields the protein CASTETHGDRENQPQHF.